This T cell receptor (beta chain) came from a study of a mutant IDH1 vaccine in newly diagnosed glioma. Looking at the study overall: The study started vaccination 4-6 weeks after radiotherapy alone, or with temozolomide cycles. Study conclusions and caveats: Changes in the top peripheral T cell clonotypes seemingly had no bearing on pseudoprogression.

Sample time point: week 47, end of study. Vaccine doses each comprised 300 ug of mutant IDH1 20-mer peptide, with topical imiquimod. This clone was seen only a few times. Its antigen is unidentified. Clones were read by immunoSEQ multiplex PCR, and TCRdb kept only the in-frame ones, dropping some. The sample lists some 50,000 clones; 65% to 85% were seen once. Trimming cost V 3 bases and J 7 bases, with 13 bases left between them. Germline V CDR1 and CDR2: MDHEN, SYDVKM. This CDR3 region has 14 residues. The clonotype was recovered from a woman aged 25-40 years with glioma. Some clones in this sample may be carry-over from other donors' samples. Sequencing used PBMCs, obtained from a glioma patient whose treatment included an IDH1 peptide vaccine. This chain connects TRBV28 to TRBJ1-5, with D hard to call. The CDR3 DNA follows: TGTGCCAGCAGTTTGCGAAGGGAGGAACAGCCCCAGCATTTT. Residues: CASSLRREEQPQHF.